This T cell receptor beta chain derives from a study of metastatic and nonmetastatic thyroid tumors. About the research overall: Comparative analysis of repertoires was undertaken across blood and tumor or nodule tissue obtained from malignant and benign thyroid patients. Study-level results: Benign nodules were reported to have significantly lower TCR beta diversity than malignant thyroid tumors, in blood and tumor.

As to this clone: Its antigen is unidentified. The germline gene is not matched at one end of the junction; a read error may be the cause.

Per the study methods: Variation in CDR3 across clinicopathological groups served as the basis for constructing a distant-metastasis classifier in papillary thyroid cancer. TCRdb reanalyzed the PCR reads via MiXCR. TCRdb, not the authors, supplied the V and J calls. The sample has 40,000 or so clones, about a sixth seen once; the top ten hold around 9.9%. All patients were untreated before thyroid surgery. Sequencing used tumor tissue. This clonotype originated in a female donor with papillary thyroid cancer or a benign thyroid nodule (not recorded which). Some clones in this sample may be carry-over from other donors' samples.

CDR3 in amino acids: CASSLTGGDFTESFF. As DNA, the CDR3 is TGTGCCAGCAGCTTAACGGGTGGCGACTTCACTGAATCTTTCTTT. The V gene is TRBV7-3, the J gene TRBJ1-1, with D unresolved. The CDR3 consists of 15 residues. CDR1 is SGHTA, CDR2 FQGTGA, per germline.